This is a list of T cell receptor beta chains from one sample in a study of blood T cells in healthy people across ages. TCRdb recomputed calls from the 5' RACE reads with MiXCR, one row per CDR3 protein. The table lists around 870,000 distinct CDR3 sequences, around 26% of them singletons. Sequenced: blood. The receptor set was obtained from a woman of 80 years or more in good health. Both conserved end residues are part of each CDR3. Each record gives: J gene, V gene, clone size, CDR3 length, D gene, CDR3 protein, CDR3 DNA. D genes are given only for firm matches. For some rows the clone size is stated as once, few or many, or as a class when expanded; others skip it.

j_call: TRBJ2-1
v_call: TRBV7-9
clone_size: many
cdr3_length: 14
d_call: NA
cdr3_aa: CASTLPEAYNEQFF
cdr3_nt: TGTGCCAGCACCTTACCGGAGGCCTACAATGAGCAGTTCTTC

j_call: TRBJ2-1
v_call: TRBV20-1
clone_size: NA
cdr3_length: 16
d_call: TRBD2
cdr3_aa: CSAANQGLAGGNEQFF
cdr3_nt: TGCAGTGCTGCTAACCAGGGGCTAGCGGGGGGCAATGAGCAGTTCTTC

j_call: TRBJ1-4
v_call: TRBV28
clone_size: NA
cdr3_length: 17
d_call: NA
cdr3_aa: CASSFNRGSGRSEKLFF
cdr3_nt: TGTGCCAGCAGTTTTAATCGTGGGTCAGGGCGAAGTGAAAAACTGTTTTTT

j_call: TRBJ2-3
v_call: TRBV6-2/TRBV6-3
clone_size: NA
cdr3_length: 14
d_call: NA
cdr3_aa: CASRAGGRTDTQYF
cdr3_nt: TGTGCCAGCAGAGCAGGGGGGAGGACAGATACGCAGTATTTT

j_call: TRBJ1-2
v_call: TRBV6-2/TRBV6-3
clone_size: many
cdr3_length: 14
d_call: TRBD1
cdr3_aa: CASSPRTGHYGYTF
cdr3_nt: TGTGCCAGCAGCCCCAGGACAGGGCACTATGGCTACACCTTC

j_call: TRBJ2-7
v_call: TRBV12-3/TRBV12-4
clone_size: many
cdr3_length: 12
d_call: NA
cdr3_aa: CASSLLQFEQYF
cdr3_nt: TGTGCCAGCAGTTTACTTCAGTTCGAGCAGTACTTC

j_call: TRBJ2-7
v_call: TRBV20-1
clone_size: many
cdr3_length: 13
d_call: NA
cdr3_aa: CSASDGGTYEQYF
cdr3_nt: TGCAGTGCCAGCGATGGGGGAACCTACGAGCAGTACTTC

j_call: TRBJ2-7
v_call: TRBV12-3/TRBV12-4
clone_size: many
cdr3_length: 14
d_call: NA
cdr3_aa: CASTRDLVRFEQYF
cdr3_nt: TGTGCCAGCACTCGCGACCTCGTACGGTTCGAGCAGTACTTC

j_call: TRBJ1-6
v_call: TRBV20-1
clone_size: few
cdr3_length: 14
d_call: NA
cdr3_aa: CSAREGAYNSPLHF
cdr3_nt: TGCAGTGCTAGAGAAGGGGCTTATAATTCACCCCTCCACTTT

j_call: TRBJ1-6
v_call: TRBV6-6
clone_size: NA
cdr3_length: 15
d_call: TRBD1
cdr3_aa: CASGGDRGLGSPLHF
cdr3_nt: TGTGCCAGCGGTGGGGACAGGGGGCTTGGTTCACCCCTCCACTTT

j_call: TRBJ2-3
v_call: TRBV2
clone_size: NA
cdr3_length: 14
d_call: NA
cdr3_aa: CASRRDGATDTQYF
cdr3_nt: TGTGCCAGCAGGAGAGACGGGGCGACAGATACGCAGTATTTT

j_call: TRBJ2-7
v_call: TRBV9
clone_size: many
cdr3_length: 14
d_call: NA
cdr3_aa: CASSVRDGTYEQYF
cdr3_nt: TGTGCCAGCAGCGTCCGGGACGGAACCTACGAGCAGTACTTC

j_call: TRBJ2-5
v_call: TRBV2
clone_size: many
cdr3_length: 14
d_call: NA
cdr3_aa: CASSKGWGGETQYF
cdr3_nt: TGTGCCAGCAGCAAAGGATGGGGTGGTGAGACCCAGTACTTC

j_call: TRBJ1-1
v_call: TRBV19
clone_size: NA
cdr3_length: 15
d_call: NA
cdr3_aa: CASSTYSTGNTEAFF
cdr3_nt: TGTGCCAGTAGTACCTACTCTACAGGGAACACTGAAGCTTTCTTT

j_call: TRBJ2-3
v_call: TRBV12-3/TRBV12-4
clone_size: NA
cdr3_length: 16
d_call: NA
cdr3_aa: CASSFQGTKTTDTQYF
cdr3_nt: TGTGCCAGCAGCTTCCAGGGGACCAAAACCACAGATACGCAGTATTTT

j_call: TRBJ2-5
v_call: TRBV5-1
clone_size: few
cdr3_length: 14
d_call: TRBD2
cdr3_aa: CASRTSGGKETQYF
cdr3_nt: TGCGCCAGCAGGACTAGCGGGGGAAAAGAGACCCAGTACTTC